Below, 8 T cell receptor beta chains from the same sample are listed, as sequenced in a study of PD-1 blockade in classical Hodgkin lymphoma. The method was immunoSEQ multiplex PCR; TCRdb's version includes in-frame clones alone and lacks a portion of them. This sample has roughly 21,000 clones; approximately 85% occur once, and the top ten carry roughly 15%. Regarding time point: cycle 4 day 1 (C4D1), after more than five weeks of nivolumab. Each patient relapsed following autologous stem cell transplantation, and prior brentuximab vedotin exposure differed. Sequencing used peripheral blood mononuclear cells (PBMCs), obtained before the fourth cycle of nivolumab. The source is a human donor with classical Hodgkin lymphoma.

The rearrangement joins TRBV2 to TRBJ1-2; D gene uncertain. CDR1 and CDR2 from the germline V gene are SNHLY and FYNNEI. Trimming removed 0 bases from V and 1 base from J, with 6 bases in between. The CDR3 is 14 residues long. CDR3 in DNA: TGTGCCAGCAGTGAAGCGCCCAGTAACTATGGCTACACCTTC. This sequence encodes CASSEAPSNYGYTF.

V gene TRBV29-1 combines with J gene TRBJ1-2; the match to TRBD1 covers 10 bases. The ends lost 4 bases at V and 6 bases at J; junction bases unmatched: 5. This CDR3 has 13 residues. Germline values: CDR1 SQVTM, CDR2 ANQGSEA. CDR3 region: CSVADRGLNGYTF. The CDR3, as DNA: TGCAGCGTTGCTGACAGGGGGCTGAATGGCTACACCTTC.

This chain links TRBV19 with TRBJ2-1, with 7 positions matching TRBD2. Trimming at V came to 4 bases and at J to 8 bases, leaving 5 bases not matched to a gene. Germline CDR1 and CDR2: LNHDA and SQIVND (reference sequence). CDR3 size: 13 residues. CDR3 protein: CASSTPLAYEQFF. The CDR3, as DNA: TGTGCCAGTAGTACCCCACTAGCGTATGAGCAGTTCTTC.

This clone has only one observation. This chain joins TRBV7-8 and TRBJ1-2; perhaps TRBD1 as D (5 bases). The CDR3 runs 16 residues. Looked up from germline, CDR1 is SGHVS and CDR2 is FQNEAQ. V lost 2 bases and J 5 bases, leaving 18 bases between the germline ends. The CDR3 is CASSLMVGGTSYGYTF. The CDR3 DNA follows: TGTGCCAGCAGCTTAATGGTCGGGGGTACCTCTTATGGCTACACCTTC.

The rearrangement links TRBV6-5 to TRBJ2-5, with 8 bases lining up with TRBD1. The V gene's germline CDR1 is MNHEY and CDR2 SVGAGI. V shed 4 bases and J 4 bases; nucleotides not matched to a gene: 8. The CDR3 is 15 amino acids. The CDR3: CASSSPAGGLETQYF. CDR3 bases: TGTGCCAGCAGTTCCCCCGCAGGGGGCTTAGAGACCCAGTACTTC.

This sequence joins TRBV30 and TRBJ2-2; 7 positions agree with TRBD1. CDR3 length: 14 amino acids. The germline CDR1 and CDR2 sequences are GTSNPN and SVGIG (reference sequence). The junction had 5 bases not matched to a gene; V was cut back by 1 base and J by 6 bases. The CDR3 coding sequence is TGTGCCTGGAGTGCAACAGGGGTATCCGGGGAGCTGTTTTTT. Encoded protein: CAWSATGVSGELFF.

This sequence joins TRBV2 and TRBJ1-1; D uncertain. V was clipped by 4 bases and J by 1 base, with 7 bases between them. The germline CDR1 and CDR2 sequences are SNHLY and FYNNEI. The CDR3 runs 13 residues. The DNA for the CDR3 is TGTGCCAGCAGTGTCCGCGGGAACACTGAAGCTTTCTTT. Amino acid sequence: CASSVRGNTEAFF.

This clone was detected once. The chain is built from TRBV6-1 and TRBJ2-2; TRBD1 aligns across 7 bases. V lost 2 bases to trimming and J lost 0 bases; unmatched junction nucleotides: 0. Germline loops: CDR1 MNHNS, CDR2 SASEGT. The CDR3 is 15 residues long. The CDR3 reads CASSEQGANTGELFF. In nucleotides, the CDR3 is TGTGCCAGCAGTGAACAGGGGGCGAACACCGGGGAGCTGTTTTTT.